This T cell receptor (beta chain) emerged from a study of response to subunit inactivated influenza vaccine. The study, taken as a whole, reports: It was the authors' suggestion that each seasonal influenza vaccination recruits few new T cells.

Per germline, CDR1 MGHRA and CDR2 YSYEKL. The ends were cut back, 1 base at V and 3 bases at J, with 12 bases in the middle. The CDR3 runs to 15 residues. This clonotype was seen a few times. As yet, its antigen is unknown. Each CDR3 protein is one row after TCRdb ran MiXCR on the RT-PCR reads. The table has about 520,000 distinct CDR3 sequences, approximately 7.3% seen once. The J gene is TRBJ1-1, the V gene TRBV4-1; D remains ambiguous. This receptor was obtained from a man aged 45 to 70 who received an inactivated influenza vaccine. Sequencing used PBMCs from blood, obtained less than 30 months after vaccination. CDR3 amino acids: CASSQVEGGDTEAFF. The CDR3 DNA follows: TGCGCCAGCAGCCAAGTAGAAGGCGGGGACACTGAAGCTTTCTTT.